This T cell receptor (beta chain) came from a study of CD8 T cells in Susac syndrome. After extraction with the RNeasy kit, about 0.45 to 1 ug of the RNA was reverse transcribed using random hexamers. A multiplex approach, immunoSEQ multiplex PCR, amplified TCR beta CDR3 across 54 Vbeta and 13 Jbeta. TCRdb re-derived calls from the immunoSEQ multiplex PCR reads in MiXCR, one entry per CDR3 protein. The sample includes some 200,000 distinct CDR3 sequences, nearly 97% seen only once; the top ten take 0.095%. Germline loops: CDR1 GTSNPN, CDR2 SVGIG (reference sequence). This CDR3 spans 12 amino acids. V gave up 8 bases and J gave up 3 bases; unmatched junction bases: 7. TCR beta sequences were obtained from blood CD8+ and CD4+ T cells. The study used treatment-naive patients who had stable or active relapsing-remitting disease as multiple sclerosis controls. The authors negatively isolated CD8+ and CD4+ T cells and FACS-enriched TEMRA cells.

What was sequenced was CD4+ T cells from PBMCs. This receptor was taken from a human donor with multiple sclerosis. The rearrangement links TRBV30 to TRBJ2-7, with 7 positions matching TRBD1. The CDR3 nucleotides read TGTGCCGTCGACAGGGTACGCTACGAGCAGTACTTC. Amino acids: CAVDRVRYEQYF.